Ten or more counts support the clone carrying this TCR beta chain. The antigen remains undetermined. Trimming cost V 0 bases and J 3 bases, with 14 bases left between them. Germline-derived CDR1 and CDR2 are MNHEY and SVGAGI. CDR3 length equals 16 residues. Investigators amplified TCR beta CDR3 regions from RNA transcripts. RT-PCR with HTBI primers came first, then second-round multiplex PCR. TCRdb re-called the multiplex PCR reads with MiXCR, one entry per CDR3 protein. The sample holds just over 600,000 distinct CDR3 sequences, 20% to 25% seen once. These data originate in a study of Graves' ophthalmopathy and Graves' hyperthyroidism. Study findings and constraints: Between ophthalmopathy and stable hyperthyroidism, a 13-signature model drew a separation with approximately 87% sensitivity and roughly 80% specificity. In blood appeared most of the expanded thyroid clonotypes whose frequency exceeded 0.001.

This sequence was found in a woman aged 18-30 years with stable Graves' hyperthyroidism. Some clones in this sample may be carry-over from other donors' samples. This chain connects TRBV6-5 to TRBJ1-1; D not certain. Sequencing was performed on peripheral blood. The CDR3 spells CASSYSDTWHDTEAFF. CDR3 in DNA: TGTGCCAGCAGTTACTCAGATACGTGGCACGACACTGAAGCTTTCTTT.